The 9 T cell receptor beta chains presented below share a single source sample, sequenced in a study of CDR3 diversity in severe acne. One entry per CDR3 protein results from TCRdb running MiXCR on the PCR reads. The sample records around 85,000 distinct CDR3 sequences, 45% to 55% being singletons. The sample taken for sequencing was blood. The receptors shown here come from a male donor with severe acne vulgaris.

The J gene is TRBJ1-2, the V gene TRBV24-1, with 7 bases identical to TRBD1. Looked up from germline, CDR1 is KGHDR and CDR2 is SFDVKD. The CDR3 has 13 amino acids. V was clipped by 3 bases and J by 8 bases; unmatched bases: 5. The CDR3: CATSDVTGSGYTF. CDR3 coding DNA: TGTGCCACCAGTGATGTGACAGGGAGCGGCTACACCTTC.

The chain is built from TRBV12-3 or TRBV12-4 and TRBJ1-3; D might be TRBD1 (6 bases). This CDR3 spans 15 amino acids. V was shortened by 1 base and J by 2 bases, with 9 bases between the two germline ends. In nucleotides, the CDR3 is TGTGCCAGCAGTTTAGAGGGGGTCCCTGGAAACACCATATATTTT. Protein product: CASSLEGVPGNTIYF.

For this clonotype: The junction departs from germline at one end; a sequencing error may be responsible. V gene TRBV18 combines with J gene TRBJ1-1, with TRBD1 as a possible D gene (5 bases). Germline CDR1 KGHSH, CDR2 LQKENI. This CDR3 has 14 residues. CDR3 sequence reads: CASSAAGQNTEALF. As DNA, the CDR3 is TGTGCCAGCTCAGCCGCCGGACAAAACACTGAAGCTCTCTTT.

This clonotype is medium-sized (0.01 to 0.1%) by share. V gene TRBV7-9 combines with J gene TRBJ2-3, with unresolved D. Between the trimmed V and J ends, which lost 4 bases and 3 bases, there was a span of 17 bases. The length of the CDR3 is 16 residues. Germline CDR1 and CDR2: SEHNR and FQNEAQ (reference sequence). The CDR3 region is CASSSNSWPATDTQYF. The CDR3 DNA reads TGTGCCAGCAGCTCTAATAGTTGGCCGGCAACAGATACGCAGTATTTT.

The chain employs TRBV15 and TRBJ2-3, with D hard to call. Looked up from germline, CDR1 is LNHNV and CDR2 is YYDKDF (reference sequence). The CDR3 is made up of 13 amino acids. The ends were cut back, 0 bases at V and 6 bases at J, with 7 bases in the middle. CDR3 DNA sequence: TGTGCCACCAGCAGAGATTCGAGGGATACGCAGTATTTT. Residues: CATSRDSRDTQYF.

This clonotype has a count of ten or more. The rearrangement uses TRBV7-2 and TRBJ2-2; D is unresolved. Trimming stripped 0 bases from V and 4 bases from J, with 3 bases between. The CDR3 runs to 13 residues. Germline V gene data show CDR1 as SGHTA and CDR2 as FQGNSA. The CDR3 DNA reads as TGTGCCAGCAGCTTAGCGGGCACCGGGGAGCTGTTTTTT. Amino acids: CASSLAGTGELFF.

This clonotype was picked up many times. The chain employs TRBV5-6 and TRBJ2-1; 10 bases match TRBD2. J lost 3 bases, V lost 2 bases, and 17 bases had no gene match. CDR3 length: 20 amino acids. Germline V lookup: CDR1 SGHDT, CDR2 YYEEEE. The CDR3 sequence: CASSFDRSTVGLADYNEQFF. CDR3 bases: TGTGCCAGCAGCTTTGACAGATCAACTGTTGGACTAGCGGACTACAATGAGCAGTTCTTC. The full variable domain, its missing parts supplied by reference TRBV5-6 and TRBJ2-1, is DAGVTQSPTHLIKTRGQQVTLRCSPKSGHDTVSWYQQALGQGPQFIFQYYEEEERQRGNFPDRFSGHQFPNYSSELNVNALLLGDSALYLCASSFDRSTVGLADYNEQFFGPGTRLTVL.

V and J are TRBV25-1 and TRBJ2-5; 9 nucleotides line up with TRBD1. Germline loops: CDR1 MGHDK, CDR2 SYGVNS. The V gene end was trimmed by 6 bases and the J gene end by 1 base; junction bases not matched to a gene: 3. The CDR3 has 14 residues. CDR3 region: CASRGDRAQETQYF. CDR3 nucleotides: TGTGCCAGCAGGGGGGACAGGGCCCAAGAGACCCAGTACTTC. Together with reference TRBV25-1 and TRBJ2-5, the CDR3 gives the full variable domain: EADIYQTPRYLVIGTGKKITLECSQTMGHDKMYWYQQDPGMELHLIHYSYGVNSTEKGDLSSESTVSRIRTEHFPLTLESARPSHTSQYLCASRGDRAQETQYFGPGTRLLVL.

The J gene is TRBJ2-5, the V gene TRBV10-2; D ambiguous. This CDR3 comprises 16 residues. Germline CDR1 and CDR2: WSHSY and SAAADI. Between the trimmed V and J ends, which lost 8 bases and 1 base, there was a span of 20 bases. The CDR3 sequence is CASRAFWADPQETQYF. In nucleotides, the CDR3 is TGCGCCAGCCGCGCGTTTTGGGCGGACCCCCAAGAGACCCAGTACTTC.